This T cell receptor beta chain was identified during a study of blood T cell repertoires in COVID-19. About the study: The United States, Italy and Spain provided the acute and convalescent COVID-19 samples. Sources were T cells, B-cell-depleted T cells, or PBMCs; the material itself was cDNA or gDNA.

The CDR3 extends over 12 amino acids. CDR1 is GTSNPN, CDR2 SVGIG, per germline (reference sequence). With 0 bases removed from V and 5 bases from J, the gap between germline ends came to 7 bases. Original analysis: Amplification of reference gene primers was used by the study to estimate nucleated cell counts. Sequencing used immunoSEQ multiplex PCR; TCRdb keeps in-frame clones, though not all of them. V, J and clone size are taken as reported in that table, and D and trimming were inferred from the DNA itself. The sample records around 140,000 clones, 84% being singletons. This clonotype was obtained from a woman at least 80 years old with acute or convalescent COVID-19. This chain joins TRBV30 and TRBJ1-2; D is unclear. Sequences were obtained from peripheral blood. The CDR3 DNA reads TGTGCCTGGAGTGTATGGGCTTATGGCTACACCTTC. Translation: CAWSVWAYGYTF.